This passage covers 32 T cell receptor beta chains from one sample sequenced in a study of blood T cell repertoires in COVID-19. The protocol was immunoSEQ multiplex PCR, while the TCRdb copy is restricted to in-frame clones and leaves out a portion. This table has about 340,000 clones, 75% to 90% appearing once. The sample was peripheral blood. All receptors come from a woman in her forties or fifties with COVID-19, enrolled during active disease.

A single count supports this clone. Written as DNA, the CDR3 is TGTGCCAGCAGCTTCCGGGACAGAAGTATTCAGTACTTC. It specifies CASSFRDRSIQYF. This chain links TRBV6-5 with TRBJ2-4; TRBD1 agrees at 7 bases. CDR3 length: 13 amino acids. Germline CDR1 reads MNHEY; CDR2 reads SVGAGI. The V gene end was trimmed by 6 bases and the J gene end by 10 bases; junction bases not matched to a gene: 9.

This clone was detected once. The genes are TRBV12-5 and TRBJ2-6; D possibly corresponds to TRBD1 (6 bases). The ends were cut back, 5 bases at V and 1 base at J, with 9 bases in the middle. There are 15 residues in the CDR3. Germline V gene sequence: CDR1 LGHNT, CDR2 FRNRAP. The DNA of the CDR3 is TGTGCTAGTGGTCAGGGGCAGTCTGGGGCCAACGTCCTGACTTTC. It yields the protein CASGQGQSGANVLTF. The full variable domain, in which reference TRBV12-5 and TRBJ2-6 provide the parts outside the CDR3, is DARVTQTPRHKVTEMGQEVTMRCQPILGHNTVFWYRQTMMQGLELLAYFRNRAPLDDSGMPKDRFSAEMPDATLATLKIQPSEPRDSAVYFCASGQGQSGANVLTFGAGSRLTVL.

J is TRBJ1-4 and V is TRBV6-5, with a tentative D call TRBD1 (6 bases). Germline loops: CDR1 MNHEY, CDR2 SVGAGI. CDR3 length: 12 amino acids. V was cut by 8 bases and J by 12 bases, with 16 bases left in between. As DNA, the CDR3 is TGTGCCAGCCTCAACCCGGGGGGCGAACTGTTTTTT. It specifies CASLNPGGELFF.

This clone came up once. The chain uses TRBV19 and TRBJ2-1, with D perhaps matching TRBD2 (7 bases). Trimming left V 7 bases short and J 10 bases short, with 14 bases between. Germline CDR1 is LNHDA and CDR2 is SQIVND (reference sequence). This CDR3 has 12 amino acids. Written as DNA, the CDR3 is TGTGCCAGTACCCTCAGGGGAGGGGAGCAGTTCTTC. Translated, it gives CASTLRGGEQFF.

J is TRBJ2-2 and V is TRBV6-4; D perhaps matches TRBD1 (6 bases). The CDR3 length is 14 residues. Per germline, CDR1 MRHNA and CDR2 SNTAGT. The germline V and J ends were trimmed by 9 bases and 2 bases, with 13 bases remaining between them. CDR3 nucleotide sequence: TGTGCCAGTACCCCCAGGGGCAACACCGGGGAGCTGTTTTTT. Its protein product is CASTPRGNTGELFF.

CDR3 sequence reads: CASSPPVELGTGFLEQYF. The CDR3 DNA is TGTGCCAGCTCACCACCTGTTGAGTTAGGGACAGGGTTCTTGGAGCAGTACTTC. The chain carries TRBV18 and TRBJ2-7, with 9 positions matching TRBD1. CDR1 is KGHSH and CDR2 is LQKENI in the germline V gene. The V gene end was trimmed by 0 bases and the J gene end by 7 bases; junction bases not matched to a gene: 16. The CDR3 extends over 18 amino acids.

This clone occurred once. The chain recombines TRBV4-1 with TRBJ2-7; D not resolved. From germline, CDR1 is MGHRA and CDR2 YSYEKL. With 1 base removed from V and 3 bases from J, the gap between germline ends came to 10 bases. This CDR3 has 14 residues. For the CDR3, the DNA is TGCGCCAGCAGCCAAGGGTCGCGTAACTACGAGCAGTACTTC. The encoded protein is CASSQGSRNYEQYF.

The chain couples TRBV19 to TRBJ2-1; TRBD1 aligns across 9 bases. The length of the CDR3 is 15 residues. Germline V gene sequence: CDR1 LNHDA, CDR2 SQIVND (reference sequence). J gave up 6 bases and V 7 bases, and 10 bases lay outside the gene matches. The CDR3 DNA sequence: TGTGCCAGTAAAGCCGGGACAGGGAACAGCAATGAGCAGTTCTTC. Residues: CASKAGTGNSNEQFF. Full variable domain (remainder filled in from reference TRBV19 and TRBJ2-1): DGGITQSPKYLFRKEGQNVTLSCEQNLNHDAMYWYRQDPGQGLRLIYYSQIVNDFQKGDIAEGYSVSREKKESFPLTVTSAQKNPTAFYLCASKAGTGNSNEQFFGPGTRLTVL.

This sequence joins TRBV5-1 and TRBJ2-7; tentative D call: TRBD1 (5 bases). Germline assignment: CDR1 SGHRS and CDR2 YFSETQ. The CDR3 contains 14 residues. V was clipped by 7 bases and J by 3 bases, with 17 bases between them. The CDR3 coding sequence is TGCGCCAGCGGAACAGACAGAGCTGGCTACGAGCAGTACTTC. As protein: CASGTDRAGYEQYF.

The sample holds a few counts of this clone. The chain carries TRBV4-1 and TRBJ2-7; 8 bases agree with TRBD2. The CDR3 has 17 amino acids. CDR1 is MGHRA and CDR2 is YSYEKL in the germline V gene. The ends lost 0 bases at V and 6 bases at J; junction bases unmatched: 13. In DNA form, the CDR3 reads TGCGCCAGCAGCCAAGATTATTTAGCGGGAATGCGAGGCGAGCAGTACTTC. It specifies CASSQDYLAGMRGEQYF.

J is TRBJ2-4 and V is TRBV5-1; D is perhaps TRBD2 (6 bases). The V gene's germline CDR1 is SGHRS and CDR2 YFSETQ. There are 12 residues in the CDR3. Deletions cut 5 bases from V and 8 bases from J, with 11 bases between. The CDR3 DNA follows: TGCGCCAGCAGACTAGGGGAGGACATTCAGTACTTC. Its translation is CASRLGEDIQYF.

This chain connects TRBV30 to TRBJ2-2, with D unclear. The CDR3 has 14 amino acids. Germline CDR1 is GTSNPN and CDR2 is SVGIG (reference sequence). V shed 3 bases and J shed 6 bases, with 14 bases lying between them. Here the CDR3 reads CAWRPHPVAGELFF. The CDR3 DNA reads as TGTGCCTGGAGACCCCACCCCGTAGCCGGGGAGCTGTTTTTT.

The chain carries TRBV5-1 and TRBJ2-1; TRBD2 matches 8 bases. Trimming at V came to 0 bases and at J to 7 bases, leaving 3 bases not matched to a gene. The CDR3 length is 14 residues. CDR1 SGHRS and CDR2 YFSETQ come from the germline V gene. CDR3: CASSLAASGNEQFF. CDR3 sequence (DNA): TGCGCCAGCAGCTTGGCGGCTAGCGGGAATGAGCAGTTCTTC.

This chain links TRBV5-1 with TRBJ1-2; no clear D gene. This CDR3 comprises 15 residues. The V end lost 0 bases, the J end lost 7 bases, and 16 bases lay between the germline ends. Germline V gives CDR1 SGHRS, CDR2 YFSETQ. The CDR3 spells CASSLDQAPESGYTF. CDR3 sequence (DNA): TGCGCCAGCAGCTTGGATCAGGCCCCAGAAAGTGGCTACACCTTC.

The rearrangement joins TRBV28 to TRBJ2-3, with TRBD1 matching 7 bases. Germline values: CDR1 MDHEN, CDR2 SYDVKM. Trimming cost V 2 bases and J 5 bases; bases outside gene matches: 4. This CDR3 has 14 residues. This CDR3 is CASSLEGAGDTQYF. CDR3 nucleotide sequence: TGTGCCAGCAGTTTAGAGGGGGCCGGAGATACGCAGTATTTT.

V is TRBV7-9 and J is TRBJ1-6; D possibly corresponds to TRBD1 (5 bases). V lost 3 bases, J lost 2 bases, and 14 bases lay in between. Germline-derived CDR1 and CDR2 are SEHNR and FQNEAQ (reference sequence). The CDR3 spans 17 residues. The CDR3 is CASSLDLQGTYNSPLHF. Here the CDR3 DNA reads TGTGCCAGCAGCTTGGATCTTCAGGGAACCTATAATTCACCCCTCCACTTT.

The genes are TRBV12-3 or TRBV12-4 and TRBJ2-7; tentatively, D is TRBD2 (6 bases). V gave up 6 bases and J gave up 2 bases, with 11 bases separating them. The CDR3 loop spans 13 amino acids. The CDR3 DNA is TGTGCCAGCAGCCTGGACTATACCTACGAGCAGTACTTC. Encoded protein: CASSLDYTYEQYF.

This clone was detected once. CDR3 bases: TGTGCCAGCAGGCAGAGCGGAGTAGGCACCGGGGAGCTGTTTTTT. Translating it yields CASRQSGVGTGELFF. The V and J genes are TRBV5-6 and TRBJ2-2, with D possibly being TRBD2 (5 bases). Trimming pared 5 bases from V and 4 bases from J, leaving 15 bases between. CDR1 SGHDT and CDR2 YYEEEE come from the germline V gene. This CDR3 comprises 15 residues.

The V call is TRBV6-5, the J call TRBJ2-7; no definite D call. Trimming stripped 0 bases from V and 0 bases from J, with 9 bases between. Germline V gene lookup returns CDR1 MNHEY and CDR2 SVGAGI. This CDR3 spans 15 amino acids. CDR3 nucleotide sequence: TGTGCCAGCAGTTACTCGACTGCCAGCTCCTACGAGCAGTACTTC. Translating it yields CASSYSTASSYEQYF.

This sequence joins TRBV7-2 and TRBJ2-7; 10 nucleotides match TRBD2. V was clipped by 5 bases and J by 5 bases; unmatched bases: 12. This CDR3 has 16 residues. The germline V gene has CDR1 SGHTA and CDR2 FQGNSA. For the CDR3, the DNA is TGTGCCAGCAGCCCCCCCCGGATAGCGGGAGGTCACGAGCAGTACTTC. It encodes CASSPPRIAGGHEQYF.

The chain combines TRBV3-1 (or the pseudogene TRBV3-2) with TRBJ2-1; 9 nucleotides align to TRBD2. V was pared by 4 bases and J by 12 bases, with 16 bases of the junction left unmatched. The CDR3 spans 16 residues. The germline V gene has CDR1 LGHDT and CDR2 YNNKEL (reference sequence). The CDR3 sequence: CASSPLGALAGSRQFF. CDR3 sequence (DNA): TGTGCCAGCAGCCCCCTGGGCGCGCTAGCGGGGTCGAGGCAGTTCTTC.

The genes are TRBV9 and TRBJ1-2, with D possibly TRBD1 on 5 matching bases. The CDR3 is made up of 14 amino acids. V was shortened by 1 base and J by 2 bases, with 9 bases between the two germline ends. Germline values: CDR1 SGDLS, CDR2 YYNGEE. The CDR3 DNA reads as TGTGCCAGCAGCGTAAGCAAGGGGAACTATGGCTACACCTTC. Its translation: CASSVSKGNYGYTF.

The chain has TRBV19 and TRBJ2-1, with 9 bases identical to TRBD2. Germline V gene data show CDR1 as LNHDA and CDR2 as SQIVND (reference sequence). The CDR3 contains 16 residues. V was clipped by 4 bases and J by 2 bases; unmatched bases: 6. The DNA for the CDR3 is TGTGCCAGTAGTACCCTAGCGGGGACGCCCTACAATGAGCAGTTCTTC. Its translation is CASSTLAGTPYNEQFF.

The chain couples TRBV5-1 to TRBJ2-7; 10 positions agree with TRBD2. Germline CDR1 reads SGHRS; CDR2 reads YFSETQ. V was clipped by 0 bases and J by 7 bases; unmatched bases: 10. This CDR3 spans 16 amino acids. Here the CDR3 DNA reads TGCGCCAGCAGCTTGGCACTAGCGGGAACCTTTAGAGAGCAGTACTTC. Its translation is CASSLALAGTFREQYF.

A few counts support this clone. The chain combines TRBV7-2 with TRBJ1-2; TRBD1 aligns across 8 bases. This CDR3 region has 13 residues. V dropped 5 bases and J dropped 5; count of bases not matched to a gene: 4. The germline gives CDR1 SGHTA, CDR2 FQGNSA. CDR3 region: CASSQDREYGYTF. Written as DNA, the CDR3 is TGTGCCAGCAGCCAGGACAGGGAATATGGCTACACCTTC.

The genes are TRBV7-2 and TRBJ2-4; unclear D gene. The CDR3 is made up of 15 amino acids. Trimming removed 0 bases at V and 7 bases at J, with 13 bases between. CDR1 and CDR2 from the germline V gene are SGHTA and FQGNSA. In nucleotides, the CDR3 is TGTGCCAGCAGCTTAGCCCGGTCAGCAGCGAACATTCAGTACTTC. This encodes CASSLARSAANIQYF.

The chain is built from TRBV19 and TRBJ2-7, with 12 bases that match TRBD2. Germline V gene lookup returns CDR1 LNHDA and CDR2 SQIVND (reference sequence). The CDR3 loop spans 15 amino acids. J was trimmed by 4 bases and V by 3 bases; bases with no gene match: 4. The CDR3 is CASSMGTSGPYEQYF. In DNA, the CDR3 is TGTGCCAGTAGTATGGGGACTAGCGGGCCTTACGAGCAGTACTTC.

CDR3 DNA: TGTGCCAGCAGTAGGGCAGGGGCGTACGAGCAGTACTTC. It specifies CASSRAGAYEQYF. This chain joins TRBV11-3 and TRBJ2-7, with TRBD1 as a possible D gene (6 bases). The ends were cut back, 6 bases at V and 4 bases at J, with 13 bases in the middle. The CDR3 totals 13 residues. Germline CDR1 and CDR2: SGHNT and YENEEA.

This clone was found once. The CDR3 reads CASSTEGQGLEYF. CDR3 nucleotides: TGTGCCAGCAGCACGGAGGGACAGGGACTGGAGTACTTC. The rearrangement uses TRBV7-9 and TRBJ2-7, with 9 nucleotides matching TRBD1. Per the germline V gene, CDR1 is SEHNR and CDR2 is FQNEAQ (reference sequence). The CDR3 consists of 13 residues. The J segment lost 11 bases and the V segment lost 5 bases, leaving 10 bases of the junction unmatched.

The chain joins TRBV3-1 (or the pseudogene TRBV3-2) to TRBJ1-1; D is perhaps TRBD1 (5 bases). With 4 bases removed from V and 6 bases from J, the gap between germline ends came to 15 bases. Germline lookup yields CDR1 LGHDT and CDR2 YNNKEL (reference sequence). CDR3 length equals 14 residues. For the CDR3, the DNA is TGTGCCAGCAGCCGTCCAACGGGGGACCCTGAAGCTTTCTTT. Encoded protein: CASSRPTGDPEAFF.

V usage is TRBV6-4 and J usage is TRBJ2-1; D is unclear. The CDR3 loop spans 11 amino acids. V lost 8 bases and J lost 0, with 2 bases in between. Germline CDR1 reads MRHNA; CDR2 reads SNTAGT. The CDR3 loop is CASRSYNEQFF. The CDR3 region has the DNA TGTGCCAGCCGCTCCTACAATGAGCAGTTCTTC.

DNA of the CDR3: TGTGCCAGTAGTATTAGGGCTAGCGGGAGGCTAAACATTCAGTACTTC. It is translated as CASSIRASGRLNIQYF. The chain has TRBV19 and TRBJ2-4, with TRBD2 matching over 11 bases. The V segment lost 3 bases and the J segment 6 bases; nucleotides outside the gene matches: 7. Germline CDR1 and CDR2: LNHDA and SQIVND (reference sequence). The CDR3 is 16 residues long.